Following are 28 T cell receptor beta chains from one sample sequenced in a study of cytotoxic CD8 clonotypes in ibrutinib-treated CLL. Generated by immunoSEQ multiplex PCR, the TCRdb table keeps only in-frame clones and is missing some. The table lists 65,000 to 90,000 clones, less than 85% of them singletons, with about 36% in the top ten. The sequences come from PBMCs, collected after 24 months of ibrutinib treatment. The source of these receptors is a human donor with chronic lymphocytic leukemia.

CDR3 sequence: CASSISRGSGELFF. As DNA, the CDR3 is TGTGCCAGCAGCATTAGCAGGGGGTCCGGGGAGCTGTTTTTT. The V call is TRBV13, the J call TRBJ2-2; TRBD1 matches 7 bases. Germline values: CDR1 PRHDT, CDR2 FYEKMQ (reference sequence). This CDR3 is built from 14 residues. V shed 5 bases, J shed 6 bases, and the junction held 6 bases outside the gene matches.

The gene calls are TRBV4-1 and TRBJ2-3; tentatively, D is TRBD1 (5 bases). Germline-derived CDR1 and CDR2 are MGHRA and YSYEKL. The CDR3 runs 13 residues. Trimming pared 4 bases from V and 6 bases from J, leaving 11 bases between. CDR3 amino acids: CASSPGSADTQYF. CDR3 coding DNA: TGCGCCAGCAGCCCAGGGTCAGCGGATACGCAGTATTTT.

The rearrangement uses TRBV30 and TRBJ1-5, with 8 bases aligning to TRBD1. The CDR3 has 15 residues. Per germline, CDR1 GTSNPN and CDR2 SVGIG (reference sequence). Unmatched junction bases numbered 4, after V lost 3 bases and J lost 0 bases. This CDR3 reads CAWRRQGASNQPQHF. The CDR3 bases are TGTGCCTGGAGGCGGCAGGGGGCTAGCAATCAGCCCCAGCATTTT.

CDR3: CASSPYPDRGREQYF. In nucleotides, the CDR3 is TGTGCCAGCAGTCCTTACCCGGACAGGGGTCGGGAGCAGTACTTC. The chain combines TRBV28 with TRBJ2-7; 9 nucleotides agree with TRBD1. The germline gives CDR1 MDHEN, CDR2 SYDVKM. CDR3 length: 15 residues. V gave up 5 bases and J gave up 7 bases; unmatched junction bases: 12.

The chain recombines TRBV7-9 with TRBJ2-7; TRBD2 might be the D (6 bases). V dropped 1 base and J dropped 7 bases, with 23 bases sitting between them. From germline, CDR1 is SEHNR and CDR2 FQNEAQ (reference sequence). The CDR3 contains 17 residues. CDR3 amino acids: CASSLDWGGGTQLEQYF. The CDR3 nucleotides are TGTGCCAGCAGCTTAGATTGGGGAGGCGGGACCCAACTAGAGCAGTACTTC.

V is TRBV7-2 and J is TRBJ2-5, with D maybe TRBD1 (5 bases). The CDR3 contains 17 residues. Germline V gene lookup returns CDR1 SGHTA and CDR2 FQGNSA. Trimming took off 2 bases at V and 2 bases at J, with 18 bases between the two ends. CDR3: CASSLKTTVSGQETQYF. CDR3 DNA: TGTGCCAGCAGCTTAAAGACGACAGTTTCAGGACAAGAGACCCAGTACTTC.

J is TRBJ2-7 and V is TRBV6-6; unclear D gene. Trimming pared 5 bases from V and 0 bases from J, leaving 8 bases between. Germline V gene data show CDR1 as MNHNY and CDR2 as SVGAGI (reference sequence). The CDR3 totals 13 residues. The CDR3, as DNA: TGTGCCAGCAGTGTAGGAAGCTCCTACGAGCAGTACTTC. Translating it yields CASSVGSSYEQYF.

This chain uses TRBV9 with TRBJ2-7, with 10 bases identical to TRBD2. Germline assignment: CDR1 SGDLS and CDR2 YYNGEE. Trimming at V came to 4 bases and at J to 3 bases, leaving 13 bases not matched to a gene. The CDR3 sequence is 17 residues long. CDR3 nucleotide sequence: TGTGCCAGCAGCCCCCGCGAGCGGATAGCGGGAGGCTACGAGCAGTACTTC. Protein product: CASSPRERIAGGYEQYF.

V gene TRBV27 combines with J gene TRBJ1-2; TRBD1 might be the D (6 bases). The V and J ends lost 6 bases and 7 bases respectively, with 36 bases between them. This CDR3 has 20 residues. Per the germline V gene, CDR1 is MNHEY and CDR2 is SMNVEV (reference sequence). CDR3 coding DNA: TGTGCCAGCAGAGGGGGTGGGGGCTTCGGAATTACACCATTATCGGGTGGCTACACCTTC. Translation: CASRGGGGFGITPLSGGYTF.

This chain connects TRBV18 to TRBJ2-3; D is perhaps TRBD1 or TRBD2 (6 bases each). The CDR3 contains 15 residues. Trimming left V 4 bases short and J 6 bases short, with 17 bases between. Per the germline V gene, CDR1 is KGHSH and CDR2 is LQKENI. DNA for the CDR3: TGTGCCAGCTCACAGTCTAGGGGGGCATCGGATACGCAGTATTTT. Protein sequence: CASSQSRGASDTQYF.

The J gene is TRBJ2-1, the V gene TRBV7-9, with a possible D match to TRBD2 (6 bases). The CDR3 length is 17 residues. V was clipped by 2 bases and J by 2 bases, with 16 bases between them. CDR1 and CDR2 from the germline V gene are SEHNR and FQNEAQ (reference sequence). CDR3 residues: CASSLSPSGDPYNEQFF. The DNA for the CDR3 is TGTGCCAGCAGCTTAAGTCCATCGGGAGACCCCTACAATGAGCAGTTCTTC.

The V gene is TRBV7-2, the J gene TRBJ2-7; 11 nucleotides match TRBD2. The germline V gene encodes CDR1 SGHTA and CDR2 FQGNSA. The CDR3 spans 18 residues. The V and J ends lost 2 bases and 6 bases, in that order; junction bases with no gene match: 15. In DNA form, the CDR3 reads TGTGCCAGCAGCTTAAGGGGGCTGGCTAGCGGGAGGATGGGCGAGCAGTACTTC. Translated, it gives CASSLRGLASGRMGEQYF. The full variable domain, completed using reference TRBV7-2 and TRBJ2-7, is GAGVSQSPSNKVTEKGKDVELRCDPISGHTALYWYRQSLGQGLEFLIYFQGNSAPDKSGLPSDRFSAERTGGSVSTLTIQRTQQEDSAVYLCASSLRGLASGRMGEQYFGPGTRLTVT.

J is TRBJ1-2 and V is TRBV6-6; D call uncertain. Trimming took off 7 bases at V and 8 bases at J, with 17 bases between the two ends. This CDR3 contains 13 residues. Germline CDR1 is MNHNY and CDR2 is SVGAGI (reference sequence). The CDR3 bases are TGTGCCAGCACCCCCCCGGAAGGGTACGGCTACACCTTC. This gives the protein CASTPPEGYGYTF.

A few counts support this clone. V is TRBV6-1 and J is TRBJ1-2; D is uncertain. The CDR3 contains 13 residues. The V gene's germline CDR1 is MNHNS and CDR2 SASEGT. Trimming cost V 1 base and J 2 bases, with 5 bases left between them. The CDR3 DNA reads TGTGCCAGCAGTGAAGAGGAAAACTATGGCTACACCTTC. It translates to CASSEEENYGYTF.

J is TRBJ1-3 and V is TRBV23-1; TRBD1 matches at 7 bases. TRBV23-1 is an ORF for which the function is uncertain. Trimming at V came to 0 bases and at J to 5 bases, leaving 1 base not matched to a gene. This CDR3 region has 14 residues. The CDR3 coding sequence is TGCGCCAGCAGTCAATCGACAGGGAGAAACACCATATATTTT. It codes for CASSQSTGRNTIYF.

The chain is built from TRBV5-6 and TRBJ2-1, with 7 bases fitting TRBD2. The junction had 13 bases not matched to a gene; V was cut back by 1 base and J by 6 bases. Germline-derived CDR1 and CDR2 are SGHDT and YYEEEE. The CDR3 covers 17 residues. This CDR3 is CASSLTRAGVVGNEQFF. For the CDR3, the DNA is TGTGCCAGCAGCTTGACCCGCGCGGGAGTGGTGGGCAATGAGCAGTTCTTC.

The V and J genes are TRBV7-9 and TRBJ2-2, with D hard to call. The CDR3 sequence is 14 residues long. Deletions cut 2 bases from V and 3 bases from J, with 7 bases between. Germline V CDR1 and CDR2: SEHNR, FQNEAQ (reference sequence). The CDR3 is CASSLISHTGELFF. The CDR3 DNA follows: TGTGCCAGCAGCTTAATCTCCCACACCGGGGAGCTGTTTTTT.

The V call is TRBV30, the J call TRBJ1-5; no firm D call. The CDR3 is made up of 12 amino acids. Per the germline V gene, CDR1 is GTSNPN and CDR2 is SVGIG (reference sequence). V was shortened by 3 bases and J by 4 bases, with 7 bases between the two germline ends. The CDR3 loop reads CAWSLDNQPQHF. For the CDR3, the DNA is TGTGCCTGGAGCCTAGATAATCAGCCCCAGCATTTT.

This clone appeared a few times. The V and J genes are TRBV9 and TRBJ2-5; D assignment may be TRBD1 or TRBD2 (6 bases each). The CDR3 is made up of 17 amino acids. The germline gives CDR1 SGDLS, CDR2 YYNGEE. V lost 4 bases and J 2 bases, leaving 21 bases between the germline ends. The CDR3 sequence: CASSPRLGRGGQETQYF. The CDR3, as DNA: TGTGCCAGCAGCCCCCGACTAGGGAGAGGGGGACAAGAGACCCAGTACTTC. The whole variable domain, remainder taken from reference TRBV9 and TRBJ2-5, is DSGVTQTPKHLITATGQRVTLRCSPRSGDLSVYWYQQSLDQGLQFLIQYYNGEERAKGNILERFSAQQFPDLHSELNLSSLELGDSALYFCASSPRLGRGGQETQYFGPGTRLLVL.

The chain has TRBV5-6 and TRBJ1-2, with D maybe TRBD1 (5 bases). CDR1 and CDR2 (germline): SGHDT, YYEEEE. The ends were cut back, 1 base at V and 1 base at J, with 8 bases in the middle. There are 14 residues in the CDR3. CDR3 sequence reads: CASSLNRINYGYTF. In DNA, the CDR3 is TGTGCCAGCAGCTTGAACAGGATTAACTATGGCTACACCTTC. Filled out from reference TRBV5-6 and TRBJ1-2, the complete variable domain reads DAGVTQSPTHLIKTRGQQVTLRCSPKSGHDTVSWYQQALGQGPQFIFQYYEEEERQRGNFPDRFSGHQFPNYSSELNVNALLLGDSALYLCASSLNRINYGYTFGSGTRLTVV.

In the case of this clone: The same CDR3 can be traced to other DNA sequences in this sample. CDR3 DNA: TGTGCCAGCAGCTTAGCGGGAAGCACAGATACGCAGTATTTT. Translating gives CASSLAGSTDTQYF. The chain joins TRBV7-9 to TRBJ2-3; D is ambiguous. Germline values: CDR1 SEHNR, CDR2 FQNEAQ (reference sequence). Trimming left V 0 bases short and J 0 bases short, with 4 bases between. The CDR3 is 14 residues long.

The rearrangement uses TRBV30 and TRBJ2-3; 10 nucleotides match TRBD2. Trimming cost V 4 bases and J 1 base; bases outside gene matches: 5. Germline V CDR1 and CDR2: GTSNPN, SVGIG (reference sequence). This CDR3 is 15 amino acids long. This CDR3 reads CAWNIAGGGTDTQYF. The DNA of the CDR3 is TGTGCCTGGAACATAGCGGGAGGAGGCACAGATACGCAGTATTTT. Variable domain in full (rest from reference TRBV30 and TRBJ2-3): SQTIHQWPATLVQPVGSPLSLECTVEGTSNPNLYWYRQAAGRGLQLLFYSVGIGQISSEVPQNLSASRPQDRQFILSSKKLLLSDSGFYLCAWNIAGGGTDTQYFGPGTRLTVL.

In its sample, this clone was seen a few times. This chain joins TRBV2 and TRBJ1-1; 8 bases are shared with TRBD1. The CDR3 totals 14 residues. In germline, CDR1 is SNHLY, CDR2 FYNNEI. After removal of 6 bases from V and 0 bases from J, the junction contained 3 bases not matched to a gene. CDR3 region: CASSRDRLNTEAFF. The CDR3 nucleotides are TGTGCCAGCAGCCGGGACAGGCTGAACACTGAAGCTTTCTTT.

The chain uses TRBV5-1 and TRBJ2-5; 7 positions match TRBD1. V lost 4 bases to trimming and J lost 2 bases; unmatched junction nucleotides: 8. This CDR3 region has 15 residues. Germline CDR1 reads SGHRS; CDR2 reads YFSETQ. For the CDR3, the DNA is TGCGCCAGCAGCCGTTCCGGGACAGATCAAGAGACCCAGTACTTC. Translation gives CASSRSGTDQETQYF.

The chain uses TRBV27 and TRBJ1-4; D is perhaps TRBD1 (5 bases). Trimming pared 6 bases from V and 7 bases from J, leaving 18 bases between. Germline loops: CDR1 MNHEY, CDR2 SMNVEV (reference sequence). The length of the CDR3 is 15 residues. CDR3 in amino acids: CASRGVWGRGEKLFF. CDR3 coding DNA: TGTGCCAGCAGGGGGGTGTGGGGACGGGGTGAAAAACTGTTTTTT. Drawing the rest from reference TRBV27 and TRBJ1-4, the complete variable domain is EAQVTQNPRYLITVTGKKLTVTCSQNMNHEYMSWYRQDPGLGLRQIYYSMNVEVTDKGDVPEGYKVSRKEKRNFPLILESPSPNQTSLYFCASRGVWGRGEKLFFGSGTQLSVL.

V is TRBV7-8 and J is TRBJ2-1; no definite D call. V lost 1 base and J lost 5, with 9 bases in between. The germline CDR1 and CDR2 sequences are SGHVS and FQNEAQ. This CDR3 comprises 14 residues. The CDR3 DNA reads as TGTGCCAGCAGCTTAGAAGCGCAGCACAATGAGCAGTTCTTC. It is translated as CASSLEAQHNEQFF.

This chain links TRBV5-6 with TRBJ2-3; a possible D gene is TRBD2 (5 bases). CDR3 size: 14 residues. V shed 3 bases and J shed 2 bases, with 10 bases lying between them. CDR1 SGHDT and CDR2 YYEEEE come from the germline V gene. The CDR3 reads CASSSDYSTDTQYF. CDR3 nucleotides: TGTGCCAGCAGCTCCGACTATTCCACAGATACGCAGTATTTT.

This clone is medium-sized (0.01 to 0.1%) in the sample. The chain couples TRBV5-4 to TRBJ2-7; D gene uncertain. Germline-derived CDR1 and CDR2 are SGHNT and YYREEE (reference sequence). Trimming removed 4 bases from V and 6 bases from J, with 17 bases in between. CDR3 length equals 14 residues. The CDR3 nucleotides are TGTGCCAGCAGCCCTGGACCCGGAACCCCCGAGCAGTACTTC. The encoded protein is CASSPGPGTPEQYF.